One sample yielded the 17 T cell receptor beta chains listed below, sequenced in a study of neoadjuvant nivolumab and ipilimumab in lung cancer. Sequencing used immunoSEQ multiplex PCR; TCRdb keeps in-frame clones, though not all of them. The sample records roughly 30,000 clones, around 80% being singletons. Material: peripheral blood, obtained before neoadjuvant nivolumab, alone or with ipilimumab. The receptors shown here come from an adult with non-small cell lung cancer.

The chain recombines TRBV27 with TRBJ2-7; 7 bases map to TRBD1. The germline gives CDR1 MNHEY, CDR2 SMNVEV (reference sequence). There are 17 residues in the CDR3. Trimming cost V 0 bases and J 2 bases; bases outside gene matches: 10. Here the CDR3 DNA reads TGTGCCAGCAGTTTATCGAAGAAGGGACAGAGGGCCTACGAGCAGTACTTC. This gives the protein CASSLSKKGQRAYEQYF.

The V gene is TRBV2, the J gene TRBJ1-6; no clear D. Deletions cut 6 bases from V and 4 bases from J, with 13 bases between. This CDR3 spans 15 amino acids. CDR1 and CDR2 (germline): SNHLY, FYNNEI. The CDR3 is CASSPPGNYNSPLHF. The CDR3 DNA sequence: TGTGCCAGCAGCCCCCCGGGGAATTATAATTCACCCCTCCACTTT.

The rearrangement links TRBV7-2 to TRBJ2-7; 11 nucleotides align to TRBD1. The CDR3 contains 15 residues. V lost 1 base, J lost 5 bases, and 4 bases stayed unmatched. Germline assignment: CDR1 SGHTA and CDR2 FQGNSA. The CDR3 sequence: CASSLVGTGGDEQYF. The DNA for the CDR3 is TGTGCCAGCAGCTTAGTCGGGACAGGGGGGGACGAGCAGTACTTC.

The chain carries TRBV19 and TRBJ1-2; possible D gene TRBD1, 5 bases. Trimming cost V 6 bases and J 4 bases, with 18 bases left between them. There are 15 residues in the CDR3. Germline V gives CDR1 LNHDA, CDR2 SQIVND (reference sequence). As DNA, the CDR3 is TGTGCCAGTAGCGGCGGCGAGGGGACTGGCTATGGCTACACCTTC. This encodes CASSGGEGTGYGYTF.

V and J are TRBV19 and TRBJ1-1; D remains unclear. V was cut by 6 bases and J by 5 bases, with 16 bases left in between. Germline V gives CDR1 LNHDA, CDR2 SQIVND (reference sequence). CDR3 size: 14 residues. The CDR3 spells CASRGLTRGTEAFF. The CDR3 DNA reads TGTGCCAGTAGAGGACTGACCCGAGGGACTGAAGCTTTCTTT.

V gene TRBV4-1 combines with J gene TRBJ1-6; D not certain. CDR1 is MGHRA and CDR2 is YSYEKL in the germline V gene. The length of the CDR3 is 12 residues. Trimming removed 4 bases from V and 5 bases from J, with 3 bases in between. The CDR3 DNA is TGCGCCAGCAGCCTTAATAATTCACCCCTCCACTTT. This sequence encodes CASSLNNSPLHF.

This chain joins TRBV11-2 and TRBJ1-4, with D perhaps TRBD1 (5 bases). This CDR3 spans 15 amino acids. The germline gives CDR1 SGHAT, CDR2 FQNNGV. Trimming left V 2 bases short and J 0 bases short, with 7 bases between. The CDR3 reads CASSLRGTTNEKLFF. DNA for the CDR3: TGTGCCAGCAGCTTAAGGGGAACAACTAATGAAAAACTGTTTTTT.

The chain uses TRBV6-1 and TRBJ1-2; unclear D gene. Germline assignment: CDR1 MNHNS and CDR2 SASEGT. The V end lost 2 bases, the J end lost 4 bases, and 8 bases lay between the germline ends. The CDR3 extends over 13 amino acids. CDR3 sequence: CASSESGSYGYTF. CDR3 sequence (DNA): TGTGCCAGCAGTGAAAGCGGCAGCTATGGCTACACCTTC.

The V and J genes are TRBV5-1 and TRBJ2-7, with D possibly TRBD1 on 5 matching bases. This CDR3 comprises 15 residues. Trimming removed 0 bases at V and 2 bases at J, with 12 bases between. Germline V gene sequence: CDR1 SGHRS, CDR2 YFSETQ. CDR3 protein: CASSLGQGWTYEQYF. In nucleotides, the CDR3 is TGCGCCAGCAGCTTGGGTCAGGGTTGGACCTACGAGCAGTACTTC.

V and J are TRBV5-1 and TRBJ1-1; possibly TRBD1 for D (5 bases). The CDR3 loop spans 15 amino acids. From germline, CDR1 is SGHRS and CDR2 YFSETQ. The V gene lost 4 bases and the J gene lost 1 base, with 14 bases spanning the gap. CDR3 sequence (DNA): TGCGCCAGCAGCCGAACCGGGACGGCGAACACTGAAGCTTTCTTT. It specifies CASSRTGTANTEAFF.

The chain recombines TRBV6-1 with TRBJ2-3; D unclear. Germline CDR1 and CDR2: MNHNS and SASEGT. The CDR3 is made up of 16 amino acids. Trimming took 2 bases from V and 0 from J, leaving 12 bases between them. CDR3 residues: CASSEIGRLSTDTQYF. The CDR3 coding sequence is TGTGCCAGCAGTGAAATCGGACGGCTAAGCACAGATACGCAGTATTTT.

V usage is TRBV7-2 and J usage is TRBJ1-1; D is unclear. CDR1 and CDR2 from the germline V gene are SGHTA and FQGNSA. This CDR3 has 14 residues. V was pared by 8 bases and J by 4 bases, with 17 bases between. The CDR3 spells CASREVGRSTEAFF. Written as DNA, the CDR3 is TGTGCCAGCCGAGAGGTCGGAAGGTCCACTGAAGCTTTCTTT.

Only one count was recorded for this clone. The chain links TRBV7-3 to TRBJ2-1; D unclear. V was pared by 2 bases and J by 0 bases, with 2 bases between. In germline, CDR1 is SGHTA, CDR2 FQGTGA. This CDR3 has 13 amino acids. The CDR3 DNA sequence: TGTGCCAGCAGCTTAGGCTCCTACAATGAGCAGTTCTTC. Translation: CASSLGSYNEQFF.

The CDR3 DNA sequence: TGTGCCAGCTTGGACTTATTCACCGGGGAGCTGTTTTTT. Translating it yields CASLDLFTGELFF. The rearrangement links TRBV7-6 to TRBJ2-2, with a tentative D call TRBD2 (5 bases). The CDR3 spans 13 residues. Germline V lookup: CDR1 SGHVS, CDR2 FNYEAQ. The ends were cut back, 8 bases at V and 4 bases at J, with 11 bases in the middle.

V usage is TRBV5-5 and J usage is TRBJ2-7; a weak D match, TRBD1 (6 bases). CDR1 and CDR2 (germline): SGHKS, YYEKEE (reference sequence). Trimming took off 0 bases at V and 2 bases at J, with 9 bases between the two ends. The CDR3 length is 14 residues. CDR3 sequence reads: CASSLARGPYEQYF. The CDR3 DNA is TGTGCCAGCAGCTTGGCCAGGGGCCCCTACGAGCAGTACTTC.

The rearrangement joins TRBV15 to TRBJ2-1; 10 bases agree with TRBD1. This CDR3 has 16 amino acids. Per the germline V gene, CDR1 is LNHNV and CDR2 is YYDKDF (reference sequence). The trim removed 1 base at V and 2 bases at J, leaving 2 bases unmatched. The CDR3 nucleotides are TGTGCCACCAGCAGAGCCGGGACAGGGGCCTACAATGAGCAGTTCTTC. Translation: CATSRAGTGAYNEQFF.

This clone has only a few counts. V usage is TRBV4-1 and J usage is TRBJ1-6; tentative D call: TRBD1 (6 bases). The V and J ends lost 4 bases and 7 bases respectively, with 17 bases between them. The CDR3 runs 16 residues. The germline V gene encodes CDR1 MGHRA and CDR2 YSYEKL. In DNA, the CDR3 is TGCGCCAGCAGCCTCAACAGGGTTGACGGGAATTCACCCCTCCACTTT. Amino acids: CASSLNRVDGNSPLHF.